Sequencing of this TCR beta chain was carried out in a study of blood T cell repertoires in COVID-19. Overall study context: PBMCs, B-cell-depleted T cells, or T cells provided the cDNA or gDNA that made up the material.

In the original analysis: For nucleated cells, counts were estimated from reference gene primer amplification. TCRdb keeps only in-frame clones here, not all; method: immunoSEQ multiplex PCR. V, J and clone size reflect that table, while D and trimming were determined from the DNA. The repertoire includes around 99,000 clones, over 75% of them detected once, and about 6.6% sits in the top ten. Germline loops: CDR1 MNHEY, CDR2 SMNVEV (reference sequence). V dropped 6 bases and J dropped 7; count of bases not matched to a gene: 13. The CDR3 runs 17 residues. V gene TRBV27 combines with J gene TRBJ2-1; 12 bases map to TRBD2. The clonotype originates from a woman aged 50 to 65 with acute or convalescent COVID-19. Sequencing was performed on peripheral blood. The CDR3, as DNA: TGTGCCAGCAGAATAGCTAGCGGGGGGGCGTTTGGAAATGAGCAGTTCTTC. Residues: CASRIASGGAFGNEQFF.